The TCR beta chain described here comes from a study of blood T cell repertoires in COVID-19. In the study overall: The samples span acute and convalescent COVID-19 from the United States, Italy and Spain. PBMCs, B-cell-depleted T cells, or T cells were the source of the cDNA or gDNA that made up the material.

Germline values: CDR1 LNHDA, CDR2 SQIVND (reference sequence). The CDR3 is made up of 13 amino acids. V shed 8 bases and J 5 bases; nucleotides not matched to a gene: 7. Per the study methods: Amplified reference gene primers provided the basis for estimating nucleated cell counts. Only in-frame clones appear in the TCRdb table, and some are missing; sequencing was by immunoSEQ multiplex PCR. Clone size and the V and J calls come from that table; the DNA yielded D and trimming. The sample records 150,000 to 200,000 clones, 89% being singletons. The origin of this receptor is a man in his forties with acute or convalescent COVID-19. Sequenced material: peripheral blood. The chain combines TRBV19 with TRBJ1-1; the match to TRBD1 covers 8 bases. The CDR3 nucleotides are TGTGCCAGTTCGGACAGGGAGGGGACTGAAGCTTTCTTT. Residues: CASSDREGTEAFF.